The TCR beta chain described here comes from a study of T-cell memory formation after mild COVID-19. Background on the study: Largely, TCR clusters stayed within a single donor. Findings of the study overall: The appearance of some responding clones in pre-infection memory suggested that cross-reactive memory joined. Among clones contracting day 15 to 85, CD4/CD8 was balanced, whereas later expanders leaned CD4+.

The sample holds a few counts of this clonotype. Its antigen is as yet unknown. TCRdb called the 5' RACE reads again in MiXCR, with one record for every CDR3 protein. The table has about 600,000 distinct CDR3 sequences, roughly 20% seen once. This clonotype originated in an adult woman who had mild COVID-19 (a few samples of this study predate the infection). Cell type and time point are not known. Sequenced material: PBMCs or a T cell subset sorted from them (not recorded which).

DNA of the CDR3: TGTGCCAGCAGCCACAGCCGAGGGACGAACCACGAGCAGTACTTC. It translates to CASSHSRGTNHEQYF. The J gene is TRBJ2-7, the V gene TRBV6-5, with D tentatively TRBD1 or TRBD2 (5 bases each). Trimming pared 6 bases from V and 5 bases from J, leaving 20 bases between. This CDR3 contains 15 residues. Germline lookup yields CDR1 MNHEY and CDR2 SVGAGI.